The 16 T cell receptor beta chains given below trace back to one sample, sequenced in a study of radiation and T cells in renal cell carcinoma. Time point: blood 2 weeks post-SBRT. Treatment of the sample: 15 Gy SBRT to primary tumor, nephrectomy 4 weeks later. TCRdb keeps only in-frame clones here, not all; method: immunoSEQ multiplex PCR. The sample gives around 86,000 clones, around 86% of which show up once; approximately 22% is in the top ten. The material sequenced was blood, taken from a patient whose treatment included radiotherapy and nephrectomy. Receptor source: a woman between 50 and 59 years old with renal cell carcinoma.

The rearrangement joins TRBV6-5 to TRBJ2-7; perhaps TRBD2 as D (5 bases). The V end was cut by 2 bases, the J end by 3 bases, with 5 bases between. The CDR3 loop spans 12 amino acids. The germline CDR1 and CDR2 sequences are MNHEY and SVGAGI. The CDR3 loop is CASSYAGYEQYF. DNA of the CDR3: TGTGCCAGCAGTTACGCGGGCTACGAGCAGTACTTC.

The V gene is TRBV6-5, the J gene TRBJ1-1, with D perhaps matching TRBD1 (5 bases). With 9 bases removed from V and 1 base from J, the gap between germline ends came to 9 bases. The CDR3 length is 12 residues. Germline values: CDR1 MNHEY, CDR2 SVGAGI. The CDR3 loop reads CASRQQNTEAFF. In DNA, the CDR3 is TGTGCCAGTAGACAGCAGAACACTGAAGCTTTCTTT.

V gene TRBV28 combines with J gene TRBJ2-7; TRBD1 agrees at 8 bases. Germline V lookup: CDR1 MDHEN, CDR2 SYDVKM. This CDR3 region has 13 residues. The trim removed 6 bases at V and 11 bases at J, leaving 12 bases unmatched. CDR3 in DNA: TGTGCCAGCAGCCCCGGACAGGGTGGGAGCAAGTACTTC. It yields the protein CASSPGQGGSKYF.

The V gene is TRBV5-1, the J gene TRBJ1-3; a weak D match, TRBD1 (5 bases). The CDR3 is 15 amino acids. Germline CDR1 and CDR2: SGHRS and YFSETQ. The V gene lost 0 bases and the J gene lost 0 bases, with 7 bases spanning the gap. The CDR3 loop reads CASSLEGSSGNTIYF. Written as DNA, the CDR3 is TGCGCCAGCAGCTTGGAGGGGAGCTCTGGAAACACCATATATTTT.

Only a few counts were recorded for this clone. V usage is TRBV4-1 and J usage is TRBJ2-7; weak D call: TRBD1 (6 bases). Trimming took 1 base from V and 2 from J, leaving 9 bases between them. Germline CDR1 reads MGHRA; CDR2 reads YSYEKL. The CDR3 runs 14 residues. CDR3 loop: CASSQGAGAYEQYF. The DNA for the CDR3 is TGCGCCAGCAGCCAAGGTGCAGGGGCCTACGAGCAGTACTTC.

The rearrangement uses TRBV5-5 and TRBJ2-7; perhaps TRBD2 as D (5 bases). V lost 4 bases and J lost 2, with 19 bases in between. This CDR3 comprises 16 residues. CDR1 is SGHKS and CDR2 is YYEKEE in the germline V gene (reference sequence). CDR3 DNA: TGTGCCAGCAGCAAGGACTGGGAGCGAGCCGCCTACGAGCAGTACTTC. As protein: CASSKDWERAAYEQYF. Drawing the rest from reference TRBV5-5 and TRBJ2-7, the complete variable domain is DAGVTQSPTHLIKTRGQQVTLRCSPISGHKSVSWYQQVLGQGPQFIFQYYEKEERGRGNFPDRFSARQFPNYSSELNVNALLLGDSALYLCASSKDWERAAYEQYFGPGTRLTVT.

The V and J genes are TRBV29-1 and TRBJ1-1; a weak D match, TRBD1 (5 bases). Germline assignment: CDR1 SQVTM and CDR2 ANQGSEA. CDR3 length: 13 amino acids. The ends were cut back, 2 bases at V and 6 bases at J, with 13 bases in the middle. The CDR3 is CSVEFGARAEAFF. DNA for the CDR3: TGCAGCGTTGAATTTGGGGCTCGCGCTGAAGCTTTCTTT.

The V and J genes are TRBV7-2 and TRBJ1-4, with TRBD1 matching 7 bases. The junction had 4 bases not matched to a gene; V was cut back by 3 bases and J by 0 bases. Germline V gene lookup returns CDR1 SGHTA and CDR2 FQGNSA. CDR3 length: 16 residues. CDR3: CASSFIDRATNEKLFF. The CDR3 DNA is TGTGCCAGCAGCTTCATAGACAGGGCAACTAATGAAAAACTGTTTTTT.

This clone showed up just once. The chain uses TRBV11-3 and TRBJ2-7; a possible D gene is TRBD1 (8 bases). Trimming cost V 5 bases and J 6 bases, with 14 bases left between them. Germline V gene data show CDR1 as SGHNT and CDR2 as YENEEA. The CDR3 covers 13 residues. CDR3 region: CASSTYRGGEQYF. The DNA of the CDR3 is TGTGCCAGCAGCACCTACAGGGGGGGCGAGCAGTACTTC.

V is TRBV7-6 and J is TRBJ1-1; TRBD1 is a possible D gene (6 bases). The V and J ends lost 5 bases and 1 base respectively, with 11 bases between them. The CDR3 extends over 14 amino acids. Per germline, CDR1 SGHVS and CDR2 FNYEAQ. CDR3 in amino acids: CASSLGAGNTEAFF. In nucleotides, the CDR3 is TGTGCCAGCAGCCTGGGGGCAGGGAACACTGAAGCTTTCTTT. The entire variable domain, with the rest obtained from reference TRBV7-6 and TRBJ1-1, is as follows: GAGVSQSPRYKVTKRGQDVALRCDPISGHVSLYWYRQALGQGPEFLTYFNYEAQQDKSGLPNDRFSAERPEGSISTLTIQRTEQRDSAMYRCASSLGAGNTEAFFGQGTRLTVV.

This clone was recorded once. The chain links TRBV27 to TRBJ1-3; no definite D call. Deletions cut 4 bases from V and 0 bases from J, with 7 bases between. The CDR3 is made up of 14 amino acids. Germline lookup yields CDR1 MNHEY and CDR2 SMNVEV (reference sequence). Written as DNA, the CDR3 is TGTGCCAGCAGTTCAGTAACCTCTGGAAACACCATATATTTT. It translates to CASSSVTSGNTIYF.

This sequence joins TRBV2 and TRBJ2-2; no firm D call. CDR3 length: 15 amino acids. The V end lost 5 bases, the J end lost 1 base, and 11 bases lay between the germline ends. Germline loops: CDR1 SNHLY, CDR2 FYNNEI. The CDR3 sequence: CASSLGLMNTGELFF. CDR3 nucleotides: TGTGCCAGCAGTCTGGGCCTAATGAACACCGGGGAGCTGTTTTTT.

V and J are TRBV10-3 and TRBJ2-6, with no clear D. Germline V lookup: CDR1 ENHRY, CDR2 SYGVKD. The CDR3 length is 14 residues. V shed 7 bases and J shed 2 bases, with 9 bases lying between them. CDR3 nucleotides: TGTGCCATCAAGGAAGGAACTGGGGCCAACGTCCTGACTTTC. It translates to CAIKEGTGANVLTF.

The chain has TRBV27 and TRBJ1-2; unclear D gene. Between the trimmed V and J ends, which lost 5 bases and 3 bases, there was a span of 13 bases. The CDR3 loop spans 14 amino acids. Per the germline V gene, CDR1 is MNHEY and CDR2 is SMNVEV (reference sequence). The DNA for the CDR3 is TGTGCCAGCAGTGGCACCCTAGGAGACTATGGCTACACCTTC. Its protein is CASSGTLGDYGYTF.

This sequence joins TRBV28 and TRBJ1-5; 10 nucleotides agree with TRBD1. CDR1 is MDHEN and CDR2 is SYDVKM in the germline V gene. The CDR3 sequence is 16 residues long. CDR3 amino acids: CAIQGSGTGGNQPQHF. The CDR3 coding sequence is TGTGCTATTCAGGGAAGCGGGACAGGGGGCAATCAGCCCCAGCATTTT.

The chain has TRBV7-9 and TRBJ2-7, with 10 bases fitting TRBD2. Germline CDR1 is SEHNR and CDR2 is FQNEAQ (reference sequence). CDR3 length equals 14 residues. The V and J ends lost 5 bases and 6 bases, in that order; junction bases with no gene match: 7. This CDR3 reads CASSPSGGGGEQYF. For the CDR3, the DNA is TGTGCCAGCAGCCCTAGCGGGGGAGGAGGCGAGCAGTACTTC.